Presented here are 24 T cell receptor beta chains from one specimen sequenced in a study of blood T cells in healthy people across ages. Through a sample-barcoded 5' primer and a J-beta primer mix, a second PCR was run for about 6 to 11 cycles. A single record per CDR3 protein comes from TCRdb applying MiXCR to the 5' RACE reads. Among over a million distinct CDR3 sequences, about 45% were seen once, and the ten largest hold about 3.8%. Specimen: blood. Source of these receptors: a woman aged 18-35 years in good health.

The chain is built from TRBV27 and TRBJ2-7; no reliable D call. CDR3 size: 14 residues. Trimming cost V 1 base and J 12 bases, with 19 bases left between them. CDR1 is MNHEY and CDR2 is SMNVEV in the germline V gene (reference sequence). The CDR3 sequence: CASSLLSRRETRYF. In DNA form, the CDR3 reads TGTGCCAGCAGTTTATTGAGCCGTAGAGAGACCCGGTACTTC.

Only a few counts were recorded for this clonotype. The V gene is TRBV20-1, the J gene TRBJ1-5; D not resolved. Germline values: CDR1 DFQATT, CDR2 SNEGSKA (reference sequence). The CDR3 extends over 14 amino acids. Trimming took 2 bases from V and 3 from J, leaving 11 bases between them. In nucleotides, the CDR3 is TGCAGTGCTAGACCACTCCGCGACAATCAGCCCCAGCATTTT. This sequence encodes CSARPLRDNQPQHF.

The CDR3 DNA follows: TGTGCCAGCAGCTTTCAGGGACGATCCTACAATGAGCAGTTCTTC. As protein: CASSFQGRSYNEQFF. V usage is TRBV7-2 and J usage is TRBJ2-1; either TRBD1 or TRBD2 may supply D (5 bases each). V dropped 3 bases and J dropped 1 base, with 10 bases sitting between them. CDR1 and CDR2 from the germline V gene are SGHTA and FQGNSA. CDR3 length: 15 amino acids.

The genes are TRBV27 and TRBJ1-5; maybe TRBD1 (6 bases). The CDR3 runs 17 residues. The germline V and J ends were trimmed by 5 bases and 6 bases, with 23 bases remaining between them. From germline, CDR1 is MNHEY and CDR2 SMNVEV (reference sequence). In nucleotides, the CDR3 is TGTGCCAGCAGTGGAGGGGGGGGAACAGGTTGGTCTCAGCCCCAGCATTTT. The encoded protein is CASSGGGGTGWSQPQHF.

This clonotype was picked up a small number of times. This sequence joins TRBV11-2 and TRBJ2-3; D call uncertain. This CDR3 has 14 amino acids. The V gene lost 7 bases and the J gene lost 4 bases, with 15 bases spanning the gap. Germline V gene sequence: CDR1 SGHAT, CDR2 FQNNGV. CDR3: CASTYRLRADTQYF. DNA for the CDR3: TGTGCCAGCACCTACCGACTTAGGGCAGATACGCAGTATTTT.

V is TRBV2 and J is TRBJ1-2; 9 nucleotides match TRBD1. V shed 5 bases and J 8 bases; nucleotides not matched to a gene: 21. The CDR3 runs to 18 residues. Germline-derived CDR1 and CDR2 are SNHLY and FYNNEI. The CDR3 protein is CASSLDRGHNLAKRGYTF. The CDR3 coding sequence is TGTGCCAGCAGTTTGGACAGGGGACACAACCTAGCTAAGAGAGGCTACACCTTC.

J is TRBJ1-2 and V is TRBV7-2; D perhaps matches TRBD1 (6 bases). V was cut by 5 bases and J by 7 bases, with 17 bases left in between. This CDR3 region has 14 residues. Per germline, CDR1 SGHTA and CDR2 FQGNSA. The CDR3 sequence: CASSQREGGGGYTF. The DNA of the CDR3 is TGTGCCAGCAGCCAGAGAGAGGGGGGCGGTGGCTACACCTTC.

The V call is TRBV13, the J call TRBJ2-5; no clear D. Germline CDR1 is PRHDT and CDR2 is FYEKMQ (reference sequence). The V end lost 2 bases, the J end lost 11 bases, and 18 bases lay between the germline ends. This CDR3 has 14 residues. The CDR3 region is CASSLFGARREQYF. CDR3 in DNA: TGTGCCAGCAGCTTATTTGGTGCGCGGAGAGAGCAGTACTTC. The variable domain in full, completed from reference TRBV13 and TRBJ2-5, reads AAGVIQSPRHLIKEKRETATLKCYPIPRHDTVYWYQQGPGQDPQFLISFYEKMQSDKGSIPDRFSAQQFSDYHSELNMSSLELGDSALYFCASSLFGARREQYFGPGTRLLVL.

This clonotype was picked up a small number of times. The V and J genes are TRBV2 and TRBJ1-2; possible D gene TRBD1, 6 bases. V was trimmed by 7 bases and J by 8 bases, leaving 20 bases between them. The CDR3 has 14 residues. CDR1 is SNHLY and CDR2 is FYNNEI in the germline V gene. The CDR3 loop reads CASTLIQGAAGYTF. CDR3 bases: TGTGCCAGCACTCTAATACAGGGTGCCGCCGGCTACACCTTC. Filled out from reference TRBV2 and TRBJ1-2, the complete variable domain reads EPEVTQTPSHQVTQMGQEVILRCVPISNHLYFYWYRQILGQKVEFLVSFYNNEISEKSEIFDDQFSVERPDGSNFTLKIRSTKLEDSAMYFCASTLIQGAAGYTFGSGTRLTVV.

This chain joins TRBV24-1 and TRBJ2-5; D gene unclear. This CDR3 comprises 13 residues. Germline lookup yields CDR1 KGHDR and CDR2 SFDVKD. V shed 0 bases and J shed 3 bases, with 4 bases lying between them. This chain's CDR3 is CATSDLGEETQYF. Here the CDR3 DNA reads TGTGCCACCAGTGATTTGGGAGAAGAGACCCAGTACTTC.

This clonotype came up once. The gene calls are TRBV21-1 and TRBJ1-5; the table's D gene call, TRBD1, was not cross checked with the DNA. TRBV21-1 is an annotated pseudogene. The CDR3 contains 20 residues. CDR3 sequence reads: CASRLEGPGQGTTSNQPQHF. CDR3 sequence (DNA): TGTGCCAGCAGACTTGAAGGTCCGGGACAGGGGACCACTAGCAATCAGCCCCAGCATTTT.

A single count supports this clonotype. The rearrangement uses TRBV12-3 or TRBV12-4 and TRBJ2-5; D not resolved. The end of the DNA fits TRBJ2-7 better, so the J call may be wrong. This CDR3 is 13 amino acids long. The CDR3 region is CASSPPTRVEQYF. CDR3 DNA: TGTGCCAGCAGTCCACCGACCCGGGTCGAGCAGTACTTC.

The V call is TRBV29-1, the J call TRBJ2-1; tentatively, D is TRBD2 (5 bases). This CDR3 spans 13 amino acids. Germline V lookup: CDR1 SQVTM, CDR2 ANQGSEA. Here the CDR3 reads CRGSGPLYNEQFF. The CDR3 DNA reads as TGCAGAGGGAGCGGACCTCTCTACAATGAGCAGTTCTTC.

The chain joins TRBV30 to TRBJ2-2, with D perhaps TRBD1 (5 bases). There are 14 residues in the CDR3. CDR1 is GTSNPN, CDR2 SVGIG, per germline (reference sequence). Trimming took 5 bases from V and 0 from J, leaving 10 bases between them. This CDR3 reads CAWDRGPNTGELFF. CDR3 nucleotide sequence: TGTGCCTGGGATAGGGGCCCGAACACCGGGGAGCTGTTTTTT.

The V call is TRBV20-1, the J call TRBJ1-5; D remains ambiguous. Germline loops: CDR1 DFQATT, CDR2 SNEGSKA (reference sequence). V was shortened by 1 base and J by 2 bases, with 12 bases between the two germline ends. The CDR3 runs 15 residues. The CDR3 nucleotides read TGCAGTGCTAGAGTCGCGGGCTTGGGCAATCAGCCCCAGCATTTT. This sequence encodes CSARVAGLGNQPQHF.

CDR3 nucleotide sequence: TGTGCCAGCAGCTTAGGGACCAAGCAGGTGTTCTTC. Amino acids: CASSLGTKQVFF. The rearrangement links TRBV7-2 to TRBJ2-1; D gene ambiguous. Between the trimmed V and J ends, which lost 1 base and 15 bases, there was a span of 13 bases. The CDR3 is made up of 12 amino acids. CDR1 and CDR2 from the germline V gene are SGHTA and FQGNSA.

The V gene is TRBV2, the J gene TRBJ2-5; tentative D call: TRBD2 (5 bases). V was shortened by 7 bases and J by 5 bases, with 11 bases between the two germline ends. The CDR3 is 12 amino acids. Germline lookup yields CDR1 SNHLY and CDR2 FYNNEI. The chain's CDR3 is CASNLASETQYF. For the CDR3, the DNA is TGTGCCAGCAACCTAGCTTCGGAGACCCAGTACTTC.

The chain recombines TRBV5-1 with TRBJ2-4; D is unresolved. CDR3 length: 13 amino acids. Trimming removed 0 bases at V and 8 bases at J, with 9 bases between. The germline CDR1 and CDR2 sequences are SGHRS and YFSETQ. The CDR3 DNA sequence: TGCGCCAGCAGCTTGGAAAATTGGGACATTCAGTACTTC. Translating gives CASSLENWDIQYF. Full variable domain (rest looked up from reference TRBV5-1 and TRBJ2-4): KAGVTQTPRYLIKTRGQQVTLSCSPISGHRSVSWYQQTPGQGLQFLFEYFSETQRNKGNFPGRFSGRQFSNSRSEMNVSTLELGDSALYLCASSLENWDIQYFGAGTRLSVL.

This clonotype was detected only a few times. V usage is TRBV9 and J usage is TRBJ2-1; possible D gene TRBD2, 6 bases. V lost 3 bases, J lost 5 bases, and 12 bases lay in between. The CDR3 loop spans 14 amino acids. Germline assignment: CDR1 SGDLS and CDR2 YYNGEE. The chain's CDR3 is CASSARESHNEQFF. CDR3 bases: TGTGCCAGCAGCGCCCGGGAGTCCCACAATGAGCAGTTCTTC.

This chain links TRBV7-2 with TRBJ2-3; tentatively, D is TRBD2 (6 bases). The CDR3 totals 13 residues. Trimming took 4 bases from V and 7 from J, leaving 12 bases between them. Germline V gives CDR1 SGHTA, CDR2 FQGNSA. CDR3 nucleotides: TGTGCCAGCAGCTGCCGGAGGGCTAATACGCAGTATTTT. It is translated as CASSCRRANTQYF.

This clonotype occurred many times. The CDR3 spells CAISGASGTSSTDTQYF. For the CDR3, the DNA is TGTGCCATCAGTGGGGCTAGCGGGACGTCTAGCACAGATACGCAGTATTTT. The chain is built from TRBV10-3 and TRBJ2-3, with 9 bases matching TRBD2. V lost 4 bases and J lost 0; bases outside the gene matches: 8. The CDR3 extends over 17 amino acids. Per the germline V gene, CDR1 is ENHRY and CDR2 is SYGVKD.

The chain couples TRBV10-2 to TRBJ1-1; D is possibly TRBD1 (6 bases). CDR1 and CDR2 (germline): WSHSY, SAAADI. The CDR3 is 18 residues long. V lost 7 bases and J lost 3, with 27 bases in between. CDR3: CASTPRGGAGQKDTEAFF. CDR3 sequence (DNA): TGCGCCAGCACCCCGAGAGGGGGGGCAGGGCAAAAAGACACTGAAGCTTTCTTT.

This chain uses TRBV7-9 with TRBJ2-5; TRBD1 is a possible D gene (7 bases). The CDR3 contains 18 residues. V was clipped by 4 bases and J by 11 bases, with 32 bases between them. Germline V CDR1 and CDR2: SEHNR, FQNEAQ (reference sequence). CDR3 in amino acids: CASSSLRTGLLSYNEQYF. The CDR3 DNA is TGTGCCAGCAGCTCCCTACGGACAGGACTACTATCCTACAATGAGCAGTACTTC.

The chain joins TRBV28 to TRBJ2-1; 13 positions agree with TRBD2. The CDR3 is 16 amino acids. Per the germline V gene, CDR1 is MDHEN and CDR2 is SYDVKM. Germline trimming cut 8 bases from V and 8 bases from J; bases unmatched to any gene: 12. CDR3 in amino acids: CASDWTSGRTLHEQFF. The CDR3 region has the DNA TGTGCCAGCGACTGGACTAGCGGGAGAACGTTACATGAGCAGTTCTTC. Using reference TRBV28 and TRBJ2-1 for the parts outside the CDR3, the full variable domain is DVKVTQSSRYLVKRTGEKVFLECVQDMDHENMFWYRQDPGLGLRLIYFSYDVKMKEKGDIPEGYSVSREKKERFSLILESASTNQTSMYLCASDWTSGRTLHEQFFGPGTRLTVL.